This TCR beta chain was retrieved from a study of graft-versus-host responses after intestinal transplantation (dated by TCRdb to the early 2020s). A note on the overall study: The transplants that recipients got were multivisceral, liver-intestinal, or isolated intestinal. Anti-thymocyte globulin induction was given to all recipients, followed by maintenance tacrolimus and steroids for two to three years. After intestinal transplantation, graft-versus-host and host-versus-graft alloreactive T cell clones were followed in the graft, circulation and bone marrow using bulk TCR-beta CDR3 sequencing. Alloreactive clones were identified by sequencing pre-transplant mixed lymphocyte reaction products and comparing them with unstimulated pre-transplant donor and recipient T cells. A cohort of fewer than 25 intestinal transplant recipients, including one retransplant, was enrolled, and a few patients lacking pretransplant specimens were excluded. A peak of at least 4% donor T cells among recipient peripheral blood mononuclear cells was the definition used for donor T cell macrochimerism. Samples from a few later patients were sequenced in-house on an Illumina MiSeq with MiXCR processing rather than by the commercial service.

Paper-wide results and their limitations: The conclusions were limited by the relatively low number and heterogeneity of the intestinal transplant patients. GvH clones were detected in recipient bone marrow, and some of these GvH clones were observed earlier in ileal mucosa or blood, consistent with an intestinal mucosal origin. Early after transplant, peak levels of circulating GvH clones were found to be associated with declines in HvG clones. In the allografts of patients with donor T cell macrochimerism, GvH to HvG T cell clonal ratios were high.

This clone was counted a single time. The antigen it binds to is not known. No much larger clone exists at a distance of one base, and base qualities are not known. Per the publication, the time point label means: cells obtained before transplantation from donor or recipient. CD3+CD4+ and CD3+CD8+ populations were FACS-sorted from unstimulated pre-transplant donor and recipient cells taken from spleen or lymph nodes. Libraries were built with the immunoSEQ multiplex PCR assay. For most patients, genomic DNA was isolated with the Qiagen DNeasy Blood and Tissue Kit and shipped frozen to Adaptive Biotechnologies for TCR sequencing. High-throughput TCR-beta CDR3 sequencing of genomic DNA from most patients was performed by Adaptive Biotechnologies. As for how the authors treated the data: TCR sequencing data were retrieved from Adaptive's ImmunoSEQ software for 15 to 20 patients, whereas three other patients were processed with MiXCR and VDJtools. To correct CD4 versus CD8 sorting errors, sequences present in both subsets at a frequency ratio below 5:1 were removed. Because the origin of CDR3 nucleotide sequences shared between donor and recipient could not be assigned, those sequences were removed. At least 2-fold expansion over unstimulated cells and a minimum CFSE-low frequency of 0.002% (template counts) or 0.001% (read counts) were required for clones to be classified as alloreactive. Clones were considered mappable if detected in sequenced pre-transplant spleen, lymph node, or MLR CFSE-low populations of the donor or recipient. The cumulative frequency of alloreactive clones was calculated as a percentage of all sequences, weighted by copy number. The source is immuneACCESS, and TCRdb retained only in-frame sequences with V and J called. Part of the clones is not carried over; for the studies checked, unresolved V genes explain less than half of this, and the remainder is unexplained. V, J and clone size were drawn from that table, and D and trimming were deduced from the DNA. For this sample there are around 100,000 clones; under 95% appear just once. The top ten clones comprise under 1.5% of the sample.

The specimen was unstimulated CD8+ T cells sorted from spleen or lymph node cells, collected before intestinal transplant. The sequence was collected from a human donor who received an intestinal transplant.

The bases are TGTGCCAGCAGCGGCGCCCGGCGGAGCAATGAGCAGTTCTTC. It codes for CASSGARRSNEQFF. The V and J segments used are TRBV9 and TRBJ2-1; the D gene identity is not certain. Trimming at the junction amounts to 3 bases on V and 6 bases on J, and the germline ends lie 13 bases apart. CDR1 and CDR2 (SGDLS, YYNGEE) derive from the germline V gene. The CDR3 contains 14 residues, cysteine and phenylalanine counted. Kept here is only the CDR3 DNA, which spans 42 bases and is read in frame from base 1.